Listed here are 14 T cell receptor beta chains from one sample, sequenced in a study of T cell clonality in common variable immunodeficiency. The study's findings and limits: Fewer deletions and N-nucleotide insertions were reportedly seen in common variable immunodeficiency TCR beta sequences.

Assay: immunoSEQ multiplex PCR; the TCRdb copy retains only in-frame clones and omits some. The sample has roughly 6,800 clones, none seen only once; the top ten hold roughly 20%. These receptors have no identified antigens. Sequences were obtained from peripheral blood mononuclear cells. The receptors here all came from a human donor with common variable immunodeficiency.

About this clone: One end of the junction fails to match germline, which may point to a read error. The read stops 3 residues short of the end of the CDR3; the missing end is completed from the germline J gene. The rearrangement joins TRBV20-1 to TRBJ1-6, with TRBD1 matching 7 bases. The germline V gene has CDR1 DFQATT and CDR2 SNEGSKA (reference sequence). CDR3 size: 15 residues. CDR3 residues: CSAAKGGQAGSTLHF. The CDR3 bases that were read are TGCAGTGCTGCGAAGGGAGGACAGGCCGGTTCAACC.

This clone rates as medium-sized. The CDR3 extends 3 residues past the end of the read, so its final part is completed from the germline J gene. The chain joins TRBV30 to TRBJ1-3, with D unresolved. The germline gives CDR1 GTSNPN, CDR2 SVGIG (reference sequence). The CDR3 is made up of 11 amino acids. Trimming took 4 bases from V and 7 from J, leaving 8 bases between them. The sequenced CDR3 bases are TGTGCCTGGAAGACTGAGAACACC. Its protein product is CAWKTENT. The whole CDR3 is CAWKTENTIYF.

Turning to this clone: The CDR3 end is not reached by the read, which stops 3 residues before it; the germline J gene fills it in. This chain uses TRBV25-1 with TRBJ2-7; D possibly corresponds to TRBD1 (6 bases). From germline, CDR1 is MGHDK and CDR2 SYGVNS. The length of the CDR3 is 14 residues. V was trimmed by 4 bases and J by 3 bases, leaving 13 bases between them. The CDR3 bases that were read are TGTGCCAGCAGTGGACAGGAAAAGATCTACGAG. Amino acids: CASSGQEKIYE. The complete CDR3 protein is CASSGQEKIYEQYF.

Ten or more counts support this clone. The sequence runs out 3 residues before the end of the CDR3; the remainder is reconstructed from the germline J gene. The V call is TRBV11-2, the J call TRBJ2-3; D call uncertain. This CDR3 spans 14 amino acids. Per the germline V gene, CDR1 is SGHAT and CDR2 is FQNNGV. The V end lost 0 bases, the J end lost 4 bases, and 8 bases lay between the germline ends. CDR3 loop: CASSLDSRSDTQYF. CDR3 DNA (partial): TGTGCCAGCAGCTTAGACTCTAGGTCAGATACG.

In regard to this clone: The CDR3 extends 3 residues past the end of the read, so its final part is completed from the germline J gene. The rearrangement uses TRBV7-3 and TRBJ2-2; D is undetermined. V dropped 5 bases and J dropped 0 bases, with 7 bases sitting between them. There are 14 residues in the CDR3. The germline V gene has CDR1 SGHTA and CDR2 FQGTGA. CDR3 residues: CASSPSANTGELFF. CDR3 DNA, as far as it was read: TGTGCCAGCAGCCCGTCTGCGAACACCGGGGAG.

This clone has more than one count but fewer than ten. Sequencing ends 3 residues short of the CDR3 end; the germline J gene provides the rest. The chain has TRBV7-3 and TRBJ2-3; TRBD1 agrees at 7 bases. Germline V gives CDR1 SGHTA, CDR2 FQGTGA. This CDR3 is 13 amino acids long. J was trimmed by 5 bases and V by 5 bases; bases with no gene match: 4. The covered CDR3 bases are TGTGCCAGCAGCCCTGACAGGGAAGATACG. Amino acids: CASSPDREDT. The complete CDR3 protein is CASSPDREDTQYF. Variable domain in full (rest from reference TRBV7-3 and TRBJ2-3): GAGVSQTPSNKVTEKGKYVELRCDPISGHTALYWYRQSLGQGPEFLIYFQGTGAADDSGLPNDRFFAVRPEGSVSTLKIQRTERGDSAVYLCASSPDREDTQYFGPGTRLTVL.

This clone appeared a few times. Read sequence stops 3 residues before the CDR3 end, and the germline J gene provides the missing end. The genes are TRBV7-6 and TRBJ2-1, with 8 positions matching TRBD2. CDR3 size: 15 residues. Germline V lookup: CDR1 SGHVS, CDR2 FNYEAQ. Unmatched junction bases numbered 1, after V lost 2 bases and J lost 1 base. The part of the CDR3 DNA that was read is TGTGCCAGCAGCTTATTAGCGGGGTCCTACAATGAG. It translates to CASSLLAGSYNE. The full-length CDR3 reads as CASSLLAGSYNEQFF.

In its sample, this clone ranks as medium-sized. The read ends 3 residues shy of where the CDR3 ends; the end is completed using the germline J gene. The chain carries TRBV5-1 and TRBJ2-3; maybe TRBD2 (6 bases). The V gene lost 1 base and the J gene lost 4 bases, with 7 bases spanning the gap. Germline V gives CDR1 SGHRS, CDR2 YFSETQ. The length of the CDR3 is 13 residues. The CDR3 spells CASSLQRADTQYF. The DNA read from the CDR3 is TGCGCCAGCAGCTTGCAGCGGGCAGATACG. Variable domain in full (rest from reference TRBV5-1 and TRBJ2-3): KAGVTQTPRYLIKTRGQQVTLSCSPISGHRSVSWYQQTPGQGLQFLFEYFSETQRNKGNFPGRFSGRQFSNSRSEMNVSTLELGDSALYLCASSLQRADTQYFGPGTRLTVL.

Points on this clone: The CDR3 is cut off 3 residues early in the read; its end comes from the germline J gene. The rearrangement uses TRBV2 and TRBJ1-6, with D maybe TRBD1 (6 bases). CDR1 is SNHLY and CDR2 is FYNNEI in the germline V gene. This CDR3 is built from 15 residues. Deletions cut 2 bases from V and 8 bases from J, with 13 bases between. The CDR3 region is CASSESGVKDSPLHF. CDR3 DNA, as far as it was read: TGTGCCAGCAGTGAATCAGGGGTTAAGGATTCACCC.

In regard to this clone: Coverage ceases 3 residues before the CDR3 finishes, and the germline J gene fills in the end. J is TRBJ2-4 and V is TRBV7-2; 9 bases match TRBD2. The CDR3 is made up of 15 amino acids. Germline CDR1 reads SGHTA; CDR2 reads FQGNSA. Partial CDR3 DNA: TGTGCCAGCAGCTTCGGATTAGCGGGAGCCCACCCT. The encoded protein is CASSFGLAGAHP. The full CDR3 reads CASSFGLAGAHPQYF.

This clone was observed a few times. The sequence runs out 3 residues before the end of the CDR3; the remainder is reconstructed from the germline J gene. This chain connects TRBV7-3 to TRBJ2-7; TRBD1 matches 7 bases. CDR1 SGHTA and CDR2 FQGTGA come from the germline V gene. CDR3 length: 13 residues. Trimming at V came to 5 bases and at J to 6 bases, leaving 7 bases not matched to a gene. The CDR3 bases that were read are TGTGCCAGCAGCCTAAGACAGGGCGGCGAG. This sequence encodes CASSLRQGGE. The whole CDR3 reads CASSLRQGGEQYF.

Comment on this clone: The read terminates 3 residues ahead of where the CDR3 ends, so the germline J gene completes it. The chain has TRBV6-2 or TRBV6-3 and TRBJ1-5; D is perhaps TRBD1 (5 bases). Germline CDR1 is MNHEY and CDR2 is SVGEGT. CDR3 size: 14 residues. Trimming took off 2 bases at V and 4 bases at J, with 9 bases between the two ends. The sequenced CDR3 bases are TGTGCCAGCAGTTACGCCCCAGGGAATCAGCCC. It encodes CASSYAPGNQP. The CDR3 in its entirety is CASSYAPGNQPQHF.

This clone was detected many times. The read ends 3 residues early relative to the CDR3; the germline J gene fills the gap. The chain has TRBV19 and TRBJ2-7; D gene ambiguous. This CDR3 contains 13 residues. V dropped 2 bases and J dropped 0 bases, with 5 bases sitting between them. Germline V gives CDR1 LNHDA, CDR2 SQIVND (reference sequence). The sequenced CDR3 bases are TGTGCCAGTAGTATAACCGGCTCCTACGAG. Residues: CASSITGSYE. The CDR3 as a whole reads CASSITGSYEQYF.

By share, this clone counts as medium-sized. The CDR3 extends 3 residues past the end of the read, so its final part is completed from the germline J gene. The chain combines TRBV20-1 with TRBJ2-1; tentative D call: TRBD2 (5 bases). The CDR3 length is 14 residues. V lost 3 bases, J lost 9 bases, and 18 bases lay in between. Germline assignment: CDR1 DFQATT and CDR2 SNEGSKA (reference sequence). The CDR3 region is CSASSEGLISEQFF. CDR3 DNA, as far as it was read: TGCAGTGCTAGCAGCGAAGGACTGATCAGTGAG.